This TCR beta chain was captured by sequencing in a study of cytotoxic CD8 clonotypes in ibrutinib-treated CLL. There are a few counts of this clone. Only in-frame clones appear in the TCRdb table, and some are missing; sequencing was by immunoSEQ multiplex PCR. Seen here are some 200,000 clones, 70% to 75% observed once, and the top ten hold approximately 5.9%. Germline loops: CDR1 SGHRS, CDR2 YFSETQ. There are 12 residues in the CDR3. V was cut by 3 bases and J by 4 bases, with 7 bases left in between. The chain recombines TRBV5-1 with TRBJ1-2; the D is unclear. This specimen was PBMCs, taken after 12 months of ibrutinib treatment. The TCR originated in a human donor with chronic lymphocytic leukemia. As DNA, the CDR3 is TGCGCCAGCAGCTGGGGTAGCTATGGCTACACCTTC. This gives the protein CASSWGSYGYTF.